One and the same sample provided the 30 T cell receptor beta chains below, sequenced in a study of shared T cell receptors in the human thymus. Method: immunoSEQ multiplex PCR; TCRdb's copy keeps in-frame clones and lacks some. The sample comprises some 720,000 clones, around nine tenths of which are singletons, and roughly 0.0097% rests with the top ten. A further study also used this sample, focusing on human thymus T cells.

The specimen sequenced was thymocytes. These receptor sequences come from a boy younger than two with a congenital heart defect.

The V gene is TRBV19, the J gene TRBJ2-2, with 9 bases matching TRBD2. V lost 0 bases and J lost 6; bases outside the gene matches: 14. Germline V lookup: CDR1 LNHDA, CDR2 SQIVND (reference sequence). This CDR3 is built from 19 residues. The CDR3 here is CASSIDEREADSPPGELFF. DNA for the CDR3: TGTGCCAGTAGTATAGATGAGCGGGAGGCCGATTCCCCCCCCGGGGAGCTGTTTTTT.

V usage is TRBV5-1 and J usage is TRBJ2-4; TRBD1 matches at 8 bases. CDR1 and CDR2 (germline): SGHRS, YFSETQ. The CDR3 extends over 17 amino acids. Trimming cost V 3 bases and J 3 bases; bases outside gene matches: 11. The CDR3 DNA reads TGCGCCAGCAGCTCCGGGCAGGGGGCGAGGAGCAAAAACATTCAGTACTTC. Protein sequence: CASSSGQGARSKNIQYF.

This clone came up a few times. The chain uses TRBV7-2 and TRBJ2-1; D is possibly TRBD2 (5 bases). Trimming took off 2 bases at V and 1 base at J, with 12 bases between the two ends. This CDR3 spans 16 amino acids. CDR1 is SGHTA, CDR2 FQGNSA, per germline. The CDR3 sequence is CASSLTVGVSYNEQFF. For the CDR3, the DNA is TGTGCCAGCAGCTTAACGGTGGGAGTGTCCTACAATGAGCAGTTCTTC.

J is TRBJ1-5 and V is TRBV11-2, with 8 bases that match TRBD1. V was clipped by 5 bases and J by 2 bases; unmatched bases: 8. CDR1 and CDR2 (germline): SGHAT, FQNNGV. CDR3 length equals 16 residues. CDR3 sequence (DNA): TGTGCCAGCAGCCCTTCGGACAGGGAAGGCAATCAGCCCCAGCATTTT. Translation gives CASSPSDREGNQPQHF.

This clone was observed once. The chain is built from TRBV4-2 and TRBJ2-7, with D tentatively TRBD2 (5 bases). The CDR3 is 14 residues long. Trimming took off 0 bases at V and 7 bases at J, with 13 bases between the two ends. The V gene's germline CDR1 is LGHNA and CDR2 YNFKEQ. The DNA for the CDR3 is TGTGCCAGCAGCCAAGATCTTCTAGCCCGGGAGCAGTACTTC. The encoded protein is CASSQDLLAREQYF.

V is TRBV27 and J is TRBJ2-7, with 7 bases that match TRBD1. The CDR3 sequence is 16 residues long. With V trimmed by 0 bases and J by 3 bases, 8 bases remained unmatched. CDR1 MNHEY and CDR2 SMNVEV come from the germline V gene (reference sequence). The CDR3 region has the DNA TGTGCCAGCAGTTTATCGATGCAGGGGGTAAACTACGAGCAGTACTTC. It encodes CASSLSMQGVNYEQYF.

This clone was counted a few times. The rearrangement links TRBV6-5 to TRBJ2-7; TRBD2 might be the D (5 bases). This CDR3 has 14 residues. V lost 0 bases and J 4 bases, leaving 10 bases between the germline ends. Looked up from germline, CDR1 is MNHEY and CDR2 is SVGAGI. This chain's CDR3 is CASSYSGRGYEQYF. The CDR3 bases are TGTGCCAGCAGTTACTCGGGGAGAGGGTACGAGCAGTACTTC.

This rearrangement joins TRBV4-1 to TRBJ2-1; D may be TRBD2 (6 bases). CDR1 and CDR2 (germline): MGHRA, YSYEKL. V lost 0 bases, J lost 2 bases, and 14 bases lay in between. The CDR3 runs 17 residues. The CDR3 DNA follows: TGCGCCAGCAGCCAAGATATGGGGAGGAGGCCCTACAATGAGCAGTTCTTC. It is translated as CASSQDMGRRPYNEQFF.

The chain joins TRBV5-1 to TRBJ2-5, with D possibly TRBD2 on 6 matching bases. The J call may be faulty, since TRBJ2-7 better matches the DNA end. The CDR3 is 15 amino acids. The germline V gene has CDR1 SGHRS and CDR2 YFSETQ. For the CDR3, the DNA is TGCGCCAGCAGCTTGGCCCCCGGCGGGATCCACGAGCAGTACTTC. The encoded protein is CASSLAPGGIHEQYF.

V gene TRBV18 combines with J gene TRBJ1-2, with D perhaps TRBD1 (6 bases). This CDR3 has 15 residues. The germline V gene encodes CDR1 KGHSH and CDR2 LQKENI. The V end lost 3 bases, the J end lost 3 bases, and 14 bases lay between the germline ends. This CDR3 is CASSPGRTGHYGYTF. CDR3 DNA sequence: TGTGCCAGCTCACCGGGGAGAACAGGGCACTATGGCTACACCTTC. Full variable domain (remainder filled in from reference TRBV18 and TRBJ1-2): NAGVMQNPRHLVRRRGQEARLRCSPMKGHSHVYWYRQLPEEGLKFMVYLQKENIIDESGMPKERFSAEFPKEGPSILRIQQVVRGDSAAYFCASSPGRTGHYGYTFGSGTRLTVV.

The J gene is TRBJ2-7, the V gene TRBV5-1; 12 nucleotides match TRBD2. The CDR3 totals 18 residues. V lost 0 bases, J lost 1 base, and 8 bases stayed unmatched. Per germline, CDR1 SGHRS and CDR2 YFSETQ. The CDR3 region has the DNA TGCGCCAGCAGCTTGGTTTCCGGGACTAGCGGGCTTTCCTACGAGCAGTACTTC. Translating gives CASSLVSGTSGLSYEQYF.

V usage is TRBV30 and J usage is TRBJ2-7; 7 nucleotides agree with TRBD2. The V and J ends lost 6 bases and 1 base, in that order; junction bases with no gene match: 3. Germline-derived CDR1 and CDR2 are GTSNPN and SVGIG (reference sequence). The CDR3 loop spans 12 amino acids. The CDR3 region is CACGGESYEQYF. In nucleotides, the CDR3 is TGTGCCTGTGGGGGGGAATCCTACGAGCAGTACTTC.

V gene TRBV6-6 combines with J gene TRBJ2-5, with TRBD2 matching over 9 bases. In germline, CDR1 is MNHNY, CDR2 SVGAGI (reference sequence). There are 14 residues in the CDR3. V lost 7 bases and J lost 3; bases outside the gene matches: 6. CDR3 bases: TGTGCCAGCACTTTAGTAGCGGGAGAAGAGACCCAGTACTTC. Protein product: CASTLVAGEETQYF.

This rearrangement joins TRBV28 to TRBJ1-4; 9 bases are a match to TRBD1. Per the germline V gene, CDR1 is MDHEN and CDR2 is SYDVKM. Trimming at V came to 5 bases and at J to 5 bases, leaving 3 bases not matched to a gene. The CDR3 sequence is 14 residues long. CDR3 in DNA: TGTGCCAGCAGTCCCGGGACAGGGAATGAAAAACTGTTTTTT. Translated: CASSPGTGNEKLFF.

This clone was counted once. The chain links TRBV2 to TRBJ2-3; 7 bases agree with TRBD2. The germline gives CDR1 SNHLY, CDR2 FYNNEI. The CDR3 has 15 residues. Unmatched junction bases numbered 4, after V lost 1 base and J lost 3 bases. CDR3 in DNA: TGTGCCAGCAGTGAAGGCGGGAGATCAACAGATACGCAGTATTTT. It translates to CASSEGGRSTDTQYF.

In its sample, this clone was seen a few times. V and J are TRBV6-5 and TRBJ2-7; D is possibly TRBD2 (5 bases). Germline V CDR1 and CDR2: MNHEY, SVGAGI. V gave up 2 bases and J gave up 0 bases, with 8 bases separating them. The length of the CDR3 is 14 residues. The DNA of the CDR3 is TGTGCCAGCAGTTACGGTGGAGGCTCCTACGAGCAGTACTTC. It encodes CASSYGGGSYEQYF.

The V call is TRBV10-3, the J call TRBJ2-2; 7 nucleotides align to TRBD2. V lost 2 bases and J lost 6; bases outside the gene matches: 15. Germline CDR1 reads ENHRY; CDR2 reads SYGVKD. The CDR3 extends over 18 amino acids. The CDR3 DNA is TGTGCCATCAGTGAGGGGCCCACGTGGGAGGGCCCTCCCGGGGAGCTGTTTTTT. This codes for CAISEGPTWEGPPGELFF.

The V gene is TRBV6-4, the J gene TRBJ2-7, with TRBD1 matching 9 bases. Trimming cost V 0 bases and J 5 bases; bases outside gene matches: 20. The CDR3 is 20 residues long. Germline V gene data show CDR1 as MRHNA and CDR2 as SNTAGT. The CDR3 sequence: CASSDSRRGNIVQGADEQYF. The DNA of the CDR3 is TGTGCCAGCAGTGACTCGAGGAGGGGGAACATAGTACAGGGGGCGGACGAGCAGTACTTC.

This CDR3 is CASSRHRESMDTGELFF. The CDR3 region has the DNA TGTGCCAGTAGTAGACACAGGGAAAGTATGGACACCGGGGAGCTGTTTTTT. The chain recombines TRBV19 with TRBJ2-2; D may be TRBD1 (6 bases). CDR3 length equals 17 residues. Germline V gene lookup returns CDR1 LNHDA and CDR2 SQIVND (reference sequence). Trimming took 4 bases from V and 3 from J, leaving 18 bases between them. The whole variable domain, filled in from reference TRBV19 and TRBJ2-2, reads DGGITQSPKYLFRKEGQNVTLSCEQNLNHDAMYWYRQDPGQGLRLIYYSQIVNDFQKGDIAEGYSVSREKKESFPLTVTSAQKNPTAFYLCASSRHRESMDTGELFFGEGSRLTVL.

In its sample, this clone was seen once. This chain joins TRBV5-1 and TRBJ2-3; 8 bases are shared with TRBD2. V was pared by 4 bases and J by 0 bases, with 7 bases of the junction left unmatched. Germline CDR1 and CDR2: SGHRS and YFSETQ. The CDR3 has 16 amino acids. The CDR3: CASSPGVAGSTDTQYF. The CDR3, as DNA: TGCGCCAGCAGCCCCGGGGTAGCGGGGAGCACAGATACGCAGTATTTT.

The V gene is TRBV2, the J gene TRBJ2-5, with 7 bases identical to TRBD2. With 4 bases clipped from V and 2 bases from J, the junction kept 7 bases outside the gene matches. Germline CDR1 and CDR2: SNHLY and FYNNEI. The CDR3 contains 15 residues. The CDR3 nucleotides read TGTGCCAGCAGTGGGCCGGGGGGACCACAAGAGACCCAGTACTTC. This encodes CASSGPGGPQETQYF.

A few counts support this clone. V is TRBV29-1 and J is TRBJ1-1, with D possibly TRBD1 on 5 matching bases. V was clipped by 3 bases and J by 1 base, with 6 bases between them. Per germline, CDR1 SQVTM and CDR2 ANQGSEA. There are 12 residues in the CDR3. The CDR3, as DNA: TGCAGCGTTGAGCAGGGGAACACTGAAGCTTTCTTT. Encoded protein: CSVEQGNTEAFF.

The chain carries TRBV5-4 and TRBJ1-2; the D gene is possibly TRBD1 (5 bases). Germline CDR1 is SGHNT and CDR2 is YYREEE (reference sequence). The CDR3 loop spans 14 amino acids. V lost 4 bases and J lost 8, with 18 bases in between. CDR3 nucleotides: TGTGCCAGCAGCCCCGGGGAGGGGAAAAGGGGCTACACCTTC. It yields the protein CASSPGEGKRGYTF. The complete variable domain, with remaining parts taken from reference TRBV5-4 and TRBJ1-2, reads ETGVTQSPTHLIKTRGQQVTLRCSSQSGHNTVSWYQQALGQGPQFIFQYYREEENGRGNFPPRFSGLQFPNYSSELNVNALELDDSALYLCASSPGEGKRGYTFGSGTRLTVV.

V gene TRBV30 combines with J gene TRBJ1-4, with TRBD1 identical over 9 bases. The length of the CDR3 is 19 residues. CDR1 GTSNPN and CDR2 SVGIG come from the germline V gene (reference sequence). After removal of 5 bases from V and 8 bases from J, the junction contained 24 bases not matched to a gene. Here the CDR3 DNA reads TGTGCCTGGGGGCATGAGCGCCCCGTTAAACAGGGGGCGGTGGAAAAACTGTTTTTT. This translates into CAWGHERPVKQGAVEKLFF.

The CDR3 coding sequence is TGTGCCAGCAGCTTAACAGGTGGGAGAGGAAGAGAGACCCAGTACTTC. Its translation: CASSLTGGRGRETQYF. The chain joins TRBV7-3 to TRBJ2-5; possibly TRBD2 for D (5 bases). Germline CDR1 is SGHTA and CDR2 is FQGTGA. The length of the CDR3 is 16 residues. Between the trimmed V and J ends, which lost 0 bases and 4 bases, there was a span of 15 bases.

This chain connects TRBV4-1 to TRBJ2-2, with D perhaps TRBD2 (5 bases). From germline, CDR1 is MGHRA and CDR2 YSYEKL. V lost 4 bases and J lost 0, with 15 bases in between. This CDR3 contains 17 residues. This CDR3 reads CASSPAACRTNTGELFF. The CDR3 DNA is TGCGCCAGCAGCCCAGCGGCGTGCAGAACGAACACCGGGGAGCTGTTTTTT.

V and J are TRBV2 and TRBJ1-2, with TRBD1 matching 9 bases. In germline, CDR1 is SNHLY, CDR2 FYNNEI. The CDR3 runs to 14 residues. Losses at the gene ends were 5 bases for V and 8 bases for J; bases not matched to a gene: 9. CDR3 sequence: CASSRGQGPRGYTF. In DNA form, the CDR3 reads TGTGCCAGCAGTAGGGGACAGGGCCCTCGGGGCTACACCTTC.

V gene TRBV14 combines with J gene TRBJ2-2, with 12 bases lining up with TRBD2. The CDR3 is 17 residues long. CDR1 is SGHDN, CDR2 FVKESK, per germline. With V trimmed by 1 base and J by 7 bases, 7 bases remained unmatched. The chain's CDR3 is CASSQVGGLAGNGELFF. DNA for the CDR3: TGTGCCAGCAGCCAAGTCGGGGGACTAGCGGGTAACGGGGAGCTGTTTTTT.

The chain is built from TRBV2 and TRBJ1-2; 10 nucleotides agree with TRBD1. V shed 9 bases and J 2 bases; nucleotides not matched to a gene: 15. Germline V gene data show CDR1 as SNHLY and CDR2 as FYNNEI. The CDR3 is made up of 17 amino acids. The CDR3 sequence is CASTLPGQGHPNYGYTF. The CDR3 nucleotides are TGTGCCAGTACCCTCCCGGGACAGGGGCATCCCAACTATGGCTACACCTTC.

V is TRBV27 and J is TRBJ2-7; 7 bases fit TRBD2. Germline values: CDR1 MNHEY, CDR2 SMNVEV (reference sequence). This CDR3 is built from 13 residues. Trimming cost V 5 bases and J 4 bases; bases outside gene matches: 5. CDR3 DNA sequence: TGTGCCAGCAGTACGGGCGGGAGTTACGAGCAGTACTTC. Translating it yields CASSTGGSYEQYF.